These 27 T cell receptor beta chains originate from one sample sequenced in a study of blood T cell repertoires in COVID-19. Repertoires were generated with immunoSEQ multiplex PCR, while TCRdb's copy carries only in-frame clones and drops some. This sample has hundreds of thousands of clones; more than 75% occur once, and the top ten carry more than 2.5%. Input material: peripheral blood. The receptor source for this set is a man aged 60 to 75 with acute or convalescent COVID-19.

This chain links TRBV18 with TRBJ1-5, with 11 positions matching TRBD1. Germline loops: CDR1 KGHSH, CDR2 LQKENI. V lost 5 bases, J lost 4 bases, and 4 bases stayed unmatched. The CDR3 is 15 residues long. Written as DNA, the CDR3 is TGTGCCAGCTCATCCGGGACAGGGGGTAATCAGCCCCAGCATTTT. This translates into CASSSGTGGNQPQHF.

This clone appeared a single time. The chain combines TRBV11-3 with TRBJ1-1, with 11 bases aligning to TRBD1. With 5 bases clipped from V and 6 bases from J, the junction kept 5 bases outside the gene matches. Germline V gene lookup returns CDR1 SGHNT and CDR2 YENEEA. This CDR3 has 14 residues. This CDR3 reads CASSKGQGVAEAFF. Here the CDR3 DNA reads TGTGCCAGCAGCAAGGGACAGGGGGTGGCTGAAGCTTTCTTT.

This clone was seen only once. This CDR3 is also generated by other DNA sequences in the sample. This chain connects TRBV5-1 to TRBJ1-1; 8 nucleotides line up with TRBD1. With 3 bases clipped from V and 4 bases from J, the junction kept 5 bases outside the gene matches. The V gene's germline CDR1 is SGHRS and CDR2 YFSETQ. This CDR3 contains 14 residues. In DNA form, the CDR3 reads TGCGCCAGCAGCTACGGACAGGGAGGCACTGAAGCTTTCTTT. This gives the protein CASSYGQGGTEAFF.

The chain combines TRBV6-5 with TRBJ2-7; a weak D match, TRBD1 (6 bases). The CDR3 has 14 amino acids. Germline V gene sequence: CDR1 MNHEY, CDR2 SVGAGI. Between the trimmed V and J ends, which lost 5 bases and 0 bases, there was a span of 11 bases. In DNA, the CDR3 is TGTGCCAGCAGTAACTACAGGGTCTCCTACGAGCAGTACTTC. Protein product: CASSNYRVSYEQYF.

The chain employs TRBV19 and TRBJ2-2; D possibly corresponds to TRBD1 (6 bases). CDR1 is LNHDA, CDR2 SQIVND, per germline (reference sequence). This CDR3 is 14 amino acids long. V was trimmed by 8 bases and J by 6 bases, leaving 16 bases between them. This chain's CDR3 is CASSSGTIAGELFF. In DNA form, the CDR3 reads TGTGCCAGTTCCTCCGGGACAATCGCCGGGGAGCTGTTTTTT.

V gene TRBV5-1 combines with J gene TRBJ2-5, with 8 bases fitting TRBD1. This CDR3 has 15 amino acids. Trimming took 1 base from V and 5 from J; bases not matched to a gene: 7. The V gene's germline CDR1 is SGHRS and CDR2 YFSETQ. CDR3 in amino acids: CASSLSQGAAETQYF. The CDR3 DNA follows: TGCGCCAGCAGCTTGTCTCAGGGGGCGGCGGAGACCCAGTACTTC.

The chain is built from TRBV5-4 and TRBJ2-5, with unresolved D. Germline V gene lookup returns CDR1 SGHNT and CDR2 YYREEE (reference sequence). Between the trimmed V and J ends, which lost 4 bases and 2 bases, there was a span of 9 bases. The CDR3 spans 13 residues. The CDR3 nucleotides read TGTGCCAGCAGCCCTCCGCGACAAGAGACCCAGTACTTC. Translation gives CASSPPRQETQYF.

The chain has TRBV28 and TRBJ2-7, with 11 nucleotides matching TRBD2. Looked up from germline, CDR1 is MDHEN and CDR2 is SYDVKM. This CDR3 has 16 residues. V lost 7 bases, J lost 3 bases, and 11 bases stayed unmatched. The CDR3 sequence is CASTASSGGALYEQYF. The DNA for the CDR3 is TGTGCCAGCACCGCAAGTAGCGGGGGGGCCCTCTACGAGCAGTACTTC.

CDR3 DNA: TGTGCCACCAGTGACCTCGGACTAGCGGGGGGAGAGAACACCGGGGAGCTGTTTTTT. Residues: CATSDLGLAGGENTGELFF. The chain employs TRBV24-1 and TRBJ2-2; 14 bases map to TRBD2. Germline CDR1 is KGHDR and CDR2 is SFDVKD. Unmatched junction bases numbered 7, after V lost 4 bases and J lost 1 base. The CDR3 extends over 19 amino acids.

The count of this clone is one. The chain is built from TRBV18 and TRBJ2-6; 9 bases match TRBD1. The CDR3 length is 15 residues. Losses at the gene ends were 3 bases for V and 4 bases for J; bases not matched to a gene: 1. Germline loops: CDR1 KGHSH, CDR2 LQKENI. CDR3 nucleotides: TGTGCCAGCTCACCTGACAGGGGGGGGGCCAACGTCCTGACTTTC. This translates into CASSPDRGGANVLTF.

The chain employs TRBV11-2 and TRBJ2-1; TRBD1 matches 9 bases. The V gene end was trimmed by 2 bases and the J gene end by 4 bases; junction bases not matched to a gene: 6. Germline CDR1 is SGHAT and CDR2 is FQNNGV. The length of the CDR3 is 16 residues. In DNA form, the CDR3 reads TGTGCCAGCAGCTTATTTGGGACAGGGTCGTACAATGAGCAGTTCTTC. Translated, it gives CASSLFGTGSYNEQFF.

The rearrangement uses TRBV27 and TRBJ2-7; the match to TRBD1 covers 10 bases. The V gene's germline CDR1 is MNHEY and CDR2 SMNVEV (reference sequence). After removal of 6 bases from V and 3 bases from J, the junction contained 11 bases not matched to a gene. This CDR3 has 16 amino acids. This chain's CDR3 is CASSKIGGQGVYEQYF. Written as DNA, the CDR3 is TGTGCCAGCAGCAAAATCGGTGGACAGGGGGTCTACGAGCAGTACTTC.

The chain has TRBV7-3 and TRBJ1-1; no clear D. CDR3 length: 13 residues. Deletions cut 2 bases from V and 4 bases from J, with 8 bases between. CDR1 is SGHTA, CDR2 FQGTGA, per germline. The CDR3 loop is CASSLAGATEAFF. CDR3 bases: TGTGCCAGCAGCTTAGCAGGTGCCACTGAAGCTTTCTTT.

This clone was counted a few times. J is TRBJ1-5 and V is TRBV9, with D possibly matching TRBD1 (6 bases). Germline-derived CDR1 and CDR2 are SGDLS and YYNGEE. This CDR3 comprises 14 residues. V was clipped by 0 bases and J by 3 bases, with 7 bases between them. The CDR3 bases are TGTGCCAGCAGCGTAGGACAGGTCAATCAGCCCCAGCATTTT. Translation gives CASSVGQVNQPQHF.

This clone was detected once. The CDR3 protein is CASSQVRVDGYTF. The CDR3 DNA follows: TGTGCCAGCAGCCAAGTACGAGTAGATGGCTACACCTTC. The genes are TRBV4-2 and TRBJ1-2; D is unclear. The CDR3 is made up of 13 amino acids. CDR1 LGHNA and CDR2 YNFKEQ come from the germline V gene. V lost 1 base and J 6 bases, leaving 9 bases between the germline ends.

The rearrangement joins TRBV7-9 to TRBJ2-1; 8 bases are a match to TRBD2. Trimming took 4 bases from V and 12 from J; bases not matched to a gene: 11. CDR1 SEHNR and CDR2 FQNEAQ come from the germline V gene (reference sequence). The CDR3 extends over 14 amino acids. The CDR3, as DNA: TGTGCCAGCAGCTGGGAACCCGGGACTAGTTCGCAGTTCTTC. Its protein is CASSWEPGTSSQFF. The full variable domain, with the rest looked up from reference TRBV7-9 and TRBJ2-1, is DTGVSQNPRHKITKRGQNVTFRCDPISEHNRLYWYRQTLGQGPEFLTYFQNEAQLEKSRLLSDRFSAERPKGSFSTLEIQRTEQGDSAMYLCASSWEPGTSSQFFGPGTRLTVL.

The CDR3 loop reads CATKGQGRANEKLFF. The CDR3 coding sequence is TGTGCCACCAAAGGACAGGGGAGGGCTAATGAAAAACTGTTTTTT. The chain uses TRBV25-1 and TRBJ1-4; the match to TRBD1 covers 9 bases. CDR1 is MGHDK and CDR2 is SYGVNS in the germline V gene. The V and J ends lost 10 bases and 3 bases, in that order; junction bases with no gene match: 9. This CDR3 has 15 amino acids.

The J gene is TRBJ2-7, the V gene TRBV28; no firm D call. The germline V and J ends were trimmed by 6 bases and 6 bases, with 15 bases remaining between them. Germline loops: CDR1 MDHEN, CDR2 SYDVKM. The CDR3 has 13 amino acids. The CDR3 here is CASSLENPTEQYF. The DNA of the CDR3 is TGTGCCAGCAGCTTGGAGAATCCGACCGAGCAGTACTTC.

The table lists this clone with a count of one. In nucleotides, the CDR3 is TGTGCCACCAGTATAGCTAACTATGGCTACACCTTC. This gives the protein CATSIANYGYTF. The V call is TRBV24-1, the J call TRBJ1-2; D remains ambiguous. V shed 6 bases and J shed 0 bases, with 4 bases lying between them. Germline loops: CDR1 KGHDR, CDR2 SFDVKD. The CDR3 contains 12 residues.

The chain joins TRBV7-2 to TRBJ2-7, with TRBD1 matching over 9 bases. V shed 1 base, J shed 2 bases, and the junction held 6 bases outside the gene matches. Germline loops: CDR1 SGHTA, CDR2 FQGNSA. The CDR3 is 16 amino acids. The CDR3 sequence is CASSLDTGGNPYEQYF. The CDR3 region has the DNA TGTGCCAGCAGCTTAGACACAGGGGGCAACCCCTACGAGCAGTACTTC. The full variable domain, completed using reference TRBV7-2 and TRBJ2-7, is GAGVSQSPSNKVTEKGKDVELRCDPISGHTALYWYRQSLGQGLEFLIYFQGNSAPDKSGLPSDRFSAERTGGSVSTLTIQRTQQEDSAVYLCASSLDTGGNPYEQYFGPGTRLTVT.

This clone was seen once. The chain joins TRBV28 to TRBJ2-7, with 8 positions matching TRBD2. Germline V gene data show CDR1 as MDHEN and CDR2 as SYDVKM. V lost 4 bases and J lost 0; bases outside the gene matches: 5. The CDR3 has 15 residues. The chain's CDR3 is CASSSHGGGSYEQYF. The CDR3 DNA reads TGTGCCAGCAGTTCCCACGGGGGGGGCTCCTACGAGCAGTACTTC.

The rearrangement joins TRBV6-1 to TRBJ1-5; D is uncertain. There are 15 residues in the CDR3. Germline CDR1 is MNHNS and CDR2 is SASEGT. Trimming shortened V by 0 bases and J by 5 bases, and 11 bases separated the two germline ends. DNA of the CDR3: TGTGCCAGCAGTGAAGCGGGAGGGAAACATCAGCCCCAGCATTTT. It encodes CASSEAGGKHQPQHF.

The DNA of the CDR3 is TGTGCCAGCAGCTTAGTAGGGGGAGTCTATGGCTACACCTTC. This codes for CASSLVGGVYGYTF. The chain is built from TRBV7-2 and TRBJ1-2, with a possible D match to TRBD1 (6 bases). V was clipped by 1 base and J by 4 bases, with 10 bases between them. Germline V gives CDR1 SGHTA, CDR2 FQGNSA. The CDR3 is 14 amino acids.

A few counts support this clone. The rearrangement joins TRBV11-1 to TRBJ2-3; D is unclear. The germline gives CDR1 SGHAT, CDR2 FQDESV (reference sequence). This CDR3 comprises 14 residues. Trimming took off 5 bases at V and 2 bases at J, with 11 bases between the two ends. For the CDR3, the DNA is TGTGCCAGCAGCCAACACATAAACACAGATACGCAGTATTTT. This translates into CASSQHINTDTQYF.

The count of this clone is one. The chain's CDR3 is CASSSRTGGSNQPQHF. CDR3 nucleotide sequence: TGTGCCAGCAGCTCCCGGACAGGGGGCAGCAATCAGCCCCAGCATTTT. This chain joins TRBV5-5 and TRBJ1-5; 11 bases line up with TRBD1. The trim removed 3 bases at V and 1 base at J, leaving 3 bases unmatched. The CDR3 is made up of 16 amino acids. Germline lookup yields CDR1 SGHKS and CDR2 YYEKEE (reference sequence).

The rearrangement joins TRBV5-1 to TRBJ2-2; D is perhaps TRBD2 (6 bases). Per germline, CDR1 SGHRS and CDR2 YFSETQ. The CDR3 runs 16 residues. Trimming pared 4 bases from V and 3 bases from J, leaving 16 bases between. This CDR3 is CASSPRGPGDTGELFF. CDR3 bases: TGCGCCAGCAGCCCTAGAGGTCCGGGGGACACCGGGGAGCTGTTTTTT.

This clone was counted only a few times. CDR3 in amino acids: CASSRRDYSNTGELFF. In DNA form, the CDR3 reads TGTGCCAGCAGCCGCCGGGACTATTCGAACACCGGGGAGCTGTTTTTT. This chain joins TRBV4-2 and TRBJ2-2; 7 bases line up with TRBD2. This CDR3 has 16 amino acids. The germline V gene encodes CDR1 LGHNA and CDR2 YNFKEQ. Trimming took 4 bases from V and 0 from J; bases not matched to a gene: 5.